These 23 T cell receptor beta chains originate from one sample sequenced in a study of blood T cell repertoires in COVID-19. TCRdb's table, derived via immunoSEQ multiplex PCR, lists solely in-frame clones and lacks some. In the table there are 250,000 to 300,000 clones, 80% to 90% of which are singletons. The specimen sequenced was peripheral blood. Every receptor here comes from a woman aged 40 to 55 who had recovered from COVID-19.

The J gene is TRBJ2-5, the V gene TRBV6-5, with TRBD1 as a possible D gene (7 bases). Trimming left V 7 bases short and J 2 bases short, with 14 bases between. This CDR3 has 14 residues. Germline V lookup: CDR1 MNHEY, CDR2 SVGAGI. The CDR3 DNA sequence: TGTGCCAGCACCCAGGGGGGTGAGCAAGAGACCCAGTACTTC. Protein: CASTQGGEQETQYF.

The V call is TRBV18, the J call TRBJ1-1; 8 bases are shared with TRBD1. The ends lost 5 bases at V and 4 bases at J; junction bases unmatched: 6. Germline values: CDR1 KGHSH, CDR2 LQKENI. CDR3 length: 14 residues. CDR3 bases: TGTGCCAGCTCATCGCGACAGGGGAGCACTGAAGCTTTCTTT. It codes for CASSSRQGSTEAFF.

This chain uses TRBV7-9 with TRBJ2-6; D perhaps matches TRBD1 (5 bases). Germline values: CDR1 SEHNR, CDR2 FQNEAQ (reference sequence). V lost 1 base and J lost 1, with 11 bases in between. The CDR3 is 17 amino acids. The CDR3 loop is CASSLGLQGSGANVLTF. The DNA for the CDR3 is TGTGCCAGCAGCTTAGGGCTTCAGGGATCTGGGGCCAACGTCCTGACTTTC.

CDR3 region: CASSRRTTAGSNSYNEQFF. Written as DNA, the CDR3 is TGTGCCAGCTCAAGGAGAACGACGGCGGGCTCCAACTCCTACAATGAGCAGTTCTTC. The chain has TRBV18 and TRBJ2-1; D might be TRBD2 (5 bases). The CDR3 totals 19 residues. Germline loops: CDR1 KGHSH, CDR2 LQKENI. The V gene lost 5 bases and the J gene lost 0 bases, with 23 bases spanning the gap.

The chain recombines TRBV15 with TRBJ1-1; 11 bases match TRBD1. Germline V gives CDR1 LNHNV, CDR2 YYDKDF (reference sequence). V gave up 7 bases and J gave up 1 base; unmatched junction bases: 5. The CDR3 is 15 amino acids. In DNA, the CDR3 is TGTGCCACCACCACGGGACAGGGGGGGAACACTGAAGCTTTCTTT. Residues: CATTTGQGGNTEAFF.

The rearrangement uses TRBV10-3 and TRBJ2-3; perhaps TRBD2 as D (5 bases). The CDR3 runs 15 residues. The V gene's germline CDR1 is ENHRY and CDR2 SYGVKD. V was clipped by 2 bases and J by 6 bases, with 15 bases between them. The CDR3 protein is CAISEEGRTLDTQYF. The CDR3 DNA sequence: TGTGCCATCAGTGAGGAGGGCAGGACCCTGGATACGCAGTATTTT.

This sequence joins TRBV4-1 and TRBJ2-7, with 9 bases lining up with TRBD1. Germline CDR1 is MGHRA and CDR2 is YSYEKL. Trimming took 4 bases from V and 0 from J; bases not matched to a gene: 4. The CDR3 runs to 15 residues. CDR3 loop: CASSRTGDPSYEQYF. As DNA, the CDR3 is TGCGCCAGCAGCCGGACAGGGGACCCCTCCTACGAGCAGTACTTC.

This rearrangement joins TRBV7-2 to TRBJ2-3; the match to TRBD2 covers 13 bases. Germline V gene lookup returns CDR1 SGHTA and CDR2 FQGNSA. Trimming removed 5 bases from V and 5 bases from J; junction bases left unmatched: 7. CDR3 length: 16 residues. The CDR3 DNA sequence: TGTGCCAGCAGCACAAGACTAGCGGGGGGCAAAGATACGCAGTATTTT. Encoded protein: CASSTRLAGGKDTQYF.

V gene TRBV5-1 combines with J gene TRBJ2-2, with 10 bases matching TRBD2. This CDR3 contains 17 residues. The germline V gene has CDR1 SGHRS and CDR2 YFSETQ. The junction had 5 bases not matched to a gene; V was cut back by 1 base and J by 2 bases. For the CDR3, the DNA is TGCGCCAGCAGCTTGCCTAGCGGGGGATTCAACACCGGGGAGCTGTTTTTT. It encodes CASSLPSGGFNTGELFF.

The chain couples TRBV6-4 to TRBJ1-1; D perhaps matches TRBD1 (5 bases). The germline V gene encodes CDR1 MRHNA and CDR2 SNTAGT. There are 13 residues in the CDR3. Deletions cut 7 bases from V and 5 bases from J, with 14 bases between. The CDR3 nucleotides are TGTGCCAGCACCTATGGAAGGGGAACTGAAGCTTTCTTT. Residues: CASTYGRGTEAFF.

The J gene is TRBJ2-5, the V gene TRBV7-2, with TRBD2 identical over 7 bases. The J segment lost 4 bases and the V segment lost 2 bases, leaving 4 bases of the junction unmatched. From germline, CDR1 is SGHTA and CDR2 FQGNSA. The CDR3 contains 14 residues. The CDR3 region is CASSLRERGETQYF. The CDR3, as DNA: TGTGCCAGCAGCTTACGGGAGCGGGGAGAGACCCAGTACTTC.

CDR3 in amino acids: CASSPVETGSYEQYF. For the CDR3, the DNA is TGTGCCAGCAGCCCCGTGGAGACAGGCTCCTACGAGCAGTACTTC. The V gene is TRBV7-9, the J gene TRBJ2-7; weak D call: TRBD1 (6 bases). The CDR3 covers 15 residues. The V gene's germline CDR1 is SEHNR and CDR2 FQNEAQ (reference sequence). Trimming took 5 bases from V and 0 from J, leaving 14 bases between them.

The rearrangement links TRBV13 to TRBJ1-2; D is undetermined. The CDR3 runs 13 residues. V lost 6 bases to trimming and J lost 1 base, with 9 bases between them. Germline CDR1 and CDR2: PRHDT and FYEKMQ (reference sequence). CDR3 DNA sequence: TGTGCCAGCAGATACGGGAATAACTATGGCTACACCTTC. Its protein product is CASRYGNNYGYTF. Drawing the rest from reference TRBV13 and TRBJ1-2, the complete variable domain is AAGVIQSPRHLIKEKRETATLKCYPIPRHDTVYWYQQGPGQDPQFLISFYEKMQSDKGSIPDRFSAQQFSDYHSELNMSSLELGDSALYFCASRYGNNYGYTFGSGTRLTVV.

This chain links TRBV7-2 with TRBJ2-5, with D maybe TRBD2 (5 bases). V lost 5 bases and J 2 bases, leaving 12 bases between the germline ends. This CDR3 region has 14 residues. CDR1 is SGHTA and CDR2 is FQGNSA in the germline V gene. Written as DNA, the CDR3 is TGTGCCAGCAGCCCATTTGGCGGGCAAGAGACCCAGTACTTC. Translation gives CASSPFGGQETQYF.

The chain is built from TRBV19 and TRBJ1-2; D gene ambiguous. The ends were cut back, 2 bases at V and 4 bases at J, with 8 bases in the middle. The CDR3 has 13 residues. Germline V gives CDR1 LNHDA, CDR2 SQIVND (reference sequence). The CDR3 region is CASSITSAYGYTF. The CDR3 bases are TGTGCCAGTAGTATAACCAGTGCCTATGGCTACACCTTC.

The chain employs TRBV7-9 and TRBJ1-2, with 9 positions matching TRBD1. J lost 2 bases, V lost 6 bases, and 7 bases had no gene match. CDR1 is SEHNR and CDR2 is FQNEAQ in the germline V gene (reference sequence). CDR3 length: 15 residues. In DNA, the CDR3 is TGTGCCAGCAGTCTGGGACAGGGATGGAACTATGGCTACACCTTC. It translates to CASSLGQGWNYGYTF.

The CDR3, as DNA: TGTGCCAGCAGTGTCGGGGTCTTTACCGGGGAGCTGTTTTTT. Translation: CASSVGVFTGELFF. The rearrangement joins TRBV6-2 or TRBV6-3 to TRBJ2-2; tentative D call: TRBD2 (5 bases). This CDR3 contains 14 residues. Trimming pared 5 bases from V and 5 bases from J, leaving 12 bases between. Germline V gene sequence: CDR1 MNHEY, CDR2 SVGEGT.

The count of this clone is one. The chain carries TRBV18 and TRBJ2-1; 11 nucleotides agree with TRBD2. V was clipped by 3 bases and J by 0 bases; unmatched bases: 4. Germline CDR1 and CDR2: KGHSH and LQKENI. CDR3 length equals 17 residues. CDR3 amino acids: CASSPVAGGPSYNEQFF. The DNA for the CDR3 is TGTGCCAGCTCACCGGTAGCGGGGGGGCCCTCCTACAATGAGCAGTTCTTC. The full variable domain, in which reference TRBV18 and TRBJ2-1 provide the parts outside the CDR3, is NAGVMQNPRHLVRRRGQEARLRCSPMKGHSHVYWYRQLPEEGLKFMVYLQKENIIDESGMPKERFSAEFPKEGPSILRIQQVVRGDSAAYFCASSPVAGGPSYNEQFFGPGTRLTVL.

This clone was found once. This chain uses TRBV19 with TRBJ1-3, with no clear D. The CDR3 loop spans 15 amino acids. The germline V gene encodes CDR1 LNHDA and CDR2 SQIVND (reference sequence). Trimming removed 0 bases at V and 0 bases at J, with 6 bases between. The CDR3 coding sequence is TGTGCCAGTAGTATAGATGCAGGCTCTGGAAACACCATATATTTT. Protein: CASSIDAGSGNTIYF.

The chain recombines TRBV9 with TRBJ2-1; 8 bases agree with TRBD2. The germline V gene encodes CDR1 SGDLS and CDR2 YYNGEE. After removal of 4 bases from V and 8 bases from J, the junction contained 11 bases not matched to a gene. CDR3 length: 15 amino acids. The CDR3 region has the DNA TGTGCCAGCAGCTTCAGGGGAGCGGGGGATGATGAGCAGTTCTTC. Protein: CASSFRGAGDDEQFF.

A single count supports this clone. The chain uses TRBV3-1 (or the pseudogene TRBV3-2) and TRBJ1-1; the D is unclear. The ends were cut back, 4 bases at V and 0 bases at J, with 9 bases in the middle. The CDR3 loop spans 14 amino acids. Germline CDR1 and CDR2: LGHDT and YNNKEL (reference sequence). Here the CDR3 reads CASSPLTLNTEAFF. The DNA for the CDR3 is TGTGCCAGCAGCCCCTTGACATTGAACACTGAAGCTTTCTTT.

V is TRBV7-2 and J is TRBJ2-7; 11 nucleotides line up with TRBD2. There are 18 residues in the CDR3. Germline assignment: CDR1 SGHTA and CDR2 FQGNSA. V shed 3 bases and J 2 bases; nucleotides not matched to a gene: 12. The chain's CDR3 is CASSFDSSSGGTTYEQYF. Here the CDR3 DNA reads TGTGCCAGCAGCTTCGACAGCTCTAGCGGGGGGACTACCTACGAGCAGTACTTC.

The chain recombines TRBV7-3 with TRBJ2-2; tentatively, D is TRBD1 (6 bases). The CDR3 loop spans 15 amino acids. In germline, CDR1 is SGHTA, CDR2 FQGTGA. Trimming took 2 bases from V and 1 from J, leaving 8 bases between them. The CDR3 bases are TGTGCCAGCAGCTTAGGACAGAGGAACACCGGGGAGCTGTTTTTT. Translation: CASSLGQRNTGELFF.